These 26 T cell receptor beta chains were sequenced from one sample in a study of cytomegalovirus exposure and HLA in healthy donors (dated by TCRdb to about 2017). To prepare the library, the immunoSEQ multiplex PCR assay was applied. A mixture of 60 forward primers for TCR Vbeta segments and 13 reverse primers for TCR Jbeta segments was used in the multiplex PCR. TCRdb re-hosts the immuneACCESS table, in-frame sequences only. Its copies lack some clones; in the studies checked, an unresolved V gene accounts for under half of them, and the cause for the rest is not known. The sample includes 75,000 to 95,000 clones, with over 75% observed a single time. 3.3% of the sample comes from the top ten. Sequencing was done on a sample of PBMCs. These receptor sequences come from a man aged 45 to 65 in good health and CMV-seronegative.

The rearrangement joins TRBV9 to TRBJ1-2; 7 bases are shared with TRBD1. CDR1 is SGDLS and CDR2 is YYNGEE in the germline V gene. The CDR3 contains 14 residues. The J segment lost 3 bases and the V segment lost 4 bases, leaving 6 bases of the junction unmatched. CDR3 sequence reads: CASSYDRADYGYTF. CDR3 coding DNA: TGTGCCAGCAGCTACGACAGGGCGGACTATGGCTACACCTTC.

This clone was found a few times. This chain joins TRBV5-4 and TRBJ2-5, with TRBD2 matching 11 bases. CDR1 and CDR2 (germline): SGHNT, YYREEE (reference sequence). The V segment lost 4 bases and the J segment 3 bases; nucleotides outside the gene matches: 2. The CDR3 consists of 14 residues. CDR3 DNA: TGTGCCAGCAGCAAGGGACTAGCGGAAGAGACCCAGTACTTC. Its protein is CASSKGLAEETQYF.

The chain's CDR3 is CASSLGQVNTGELFF. The CDR3 nucleotides read TGTGCCAGCAGCTTAGGACAGGTGAACACCGGGGAGCTGTTTTTT. J is TRBJ2-2 and V is TRBV7-2; tentative D call: TRBD1 (6 bases). CDR3 length: 15 amino acids. The germline CDR1 and CDR2 sequences are SGHTA and FQGNSA. Trimming left V 1 base short and J 1 base short, with 7 bases between.

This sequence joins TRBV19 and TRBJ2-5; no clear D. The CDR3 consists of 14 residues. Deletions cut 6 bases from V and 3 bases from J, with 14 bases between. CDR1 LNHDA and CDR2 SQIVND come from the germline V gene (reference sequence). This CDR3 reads CASSNVAGKETQYF. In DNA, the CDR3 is TGTGCCAGTAGCAATGTTGCAGGAAAAGAGACCCAGTACTTC.

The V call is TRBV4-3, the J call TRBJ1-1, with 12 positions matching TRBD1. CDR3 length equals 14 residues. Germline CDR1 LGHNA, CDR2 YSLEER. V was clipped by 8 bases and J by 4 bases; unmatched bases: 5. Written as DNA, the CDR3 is TGCGCCAGCGGTCGGGACAGGGGGCCCACTGAAGCTTTCTTT. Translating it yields CASGRDRGPTEAFF.

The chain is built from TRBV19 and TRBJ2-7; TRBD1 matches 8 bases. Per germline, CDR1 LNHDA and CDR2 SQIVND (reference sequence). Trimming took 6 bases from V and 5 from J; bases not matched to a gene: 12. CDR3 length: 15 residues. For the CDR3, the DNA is TGTGCCAGTAGCATCACTGGGACAGGCGGCAACGAGCAGTACTTC. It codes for CASSITGTGGNEQYF.

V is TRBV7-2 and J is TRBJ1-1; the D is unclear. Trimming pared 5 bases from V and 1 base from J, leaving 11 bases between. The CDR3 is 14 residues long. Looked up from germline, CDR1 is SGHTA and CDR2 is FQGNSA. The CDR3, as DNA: TGTGCCAGCAGCCCAATTTACAGGAACACTGAAGCTTTCTTT. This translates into CASSPIYRNTEAFF.

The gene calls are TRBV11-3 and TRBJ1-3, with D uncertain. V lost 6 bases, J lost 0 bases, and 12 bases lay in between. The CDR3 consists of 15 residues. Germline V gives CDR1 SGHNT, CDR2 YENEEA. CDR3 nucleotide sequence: TGTGCCAGCAGTTCGGGCGAGGGCTCTGGAAACACCATATATTTT. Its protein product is CASSSGEGSGNTIYF.

CDR3 region: CASSDRELDTQYF. CDR3 in DNA: TGTGCCAGCAGTGACCGGGAGCTGGATACGCAGTATTTT. The chain recombines TRBV2 with TRBJ2-3, with D possibly matching TRBD2 (6 bases). The CDR3 is 13 residues long. Trimming took 3 bases from V and 6 from J, leaving 10 bases between them. Germline assignment: CDR1 SNHLY and CDR2 FYNNEI.

The CDR3 bases are TGTGCCTGGAGCCTAGGACAGGGCAGGGAGCAGTTCTTC. Translating gives CAWSLGQGREQFF. The rearrangement uses TRBV30 and TRBJ2-1, with 8 bases identical to TRBD1. The germline CDR1 and CDR2 sequences are GTSNPN and SVGIG (reference sequence). The V gene end was trimmed by 3 bases and the J gene end by 10 bases; junction bases not matched to a gene: 8. The CDR3 consists of 13 residues.

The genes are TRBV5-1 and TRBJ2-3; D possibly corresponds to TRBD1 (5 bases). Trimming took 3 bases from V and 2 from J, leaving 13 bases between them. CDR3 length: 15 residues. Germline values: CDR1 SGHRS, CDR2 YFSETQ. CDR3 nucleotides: TGCGCCAGCAGCTCATGGGGCGGCAACACAGATACGCAGTATTTT. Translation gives CASSSWGGNTDTQYF.

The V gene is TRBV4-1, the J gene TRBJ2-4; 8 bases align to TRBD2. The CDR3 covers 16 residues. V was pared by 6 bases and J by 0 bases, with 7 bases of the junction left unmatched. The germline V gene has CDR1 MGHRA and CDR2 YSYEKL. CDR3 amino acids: CASSLLAGGAKNIQYF. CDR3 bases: TGCGCCAGCAGTCTTCTGGCGGGGGGAGCCAAAAACATTCAGTACTTC.

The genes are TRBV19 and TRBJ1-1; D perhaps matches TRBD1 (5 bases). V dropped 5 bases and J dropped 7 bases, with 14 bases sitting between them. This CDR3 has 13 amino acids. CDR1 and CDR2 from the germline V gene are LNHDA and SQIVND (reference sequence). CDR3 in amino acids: CASSPQGGFEAFF. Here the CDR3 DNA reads TGTGCCAGTAGTCCCCAGGGAGGGTTTGAAGCTTTCTTT. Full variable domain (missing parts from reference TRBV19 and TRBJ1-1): DGGITQSPKYLFRKEGQNVTLSCEQNLNHDAMYWYRQDPGQGLRLIYYSQIVNDFQKGDIAEGYSVSREKKESFPLTVTSAQKNPTAFYLCASSPQGGFEAFFGQGTRLTVV.

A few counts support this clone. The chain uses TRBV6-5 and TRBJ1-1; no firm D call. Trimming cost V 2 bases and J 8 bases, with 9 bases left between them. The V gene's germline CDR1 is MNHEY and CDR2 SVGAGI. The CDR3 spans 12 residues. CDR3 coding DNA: TGTGCCAGCAGTTACGGGCGAGCCGAAGCTTTCTTT. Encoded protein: CASSYGRAEAFF.

The DNA of the CDR3 is TGTGCCAGCAGCCGGTCAGGGGCAGGCTCTACATTGGCACCCCTCCACTTT. Translated, it gives CASSRSGAGSTLAPLHF. The chain has TRBV11-2 and TRBJ1-6, with D possibly matching TRBD1 (6 bases). CDR1 and CDR2 from the germline V gene are SGHAT and FQNNGV. The CDR3 has 17 residues. Between the trimmed V and J ends, which lost 5 bases and 11 bases, there was a span of 25 bases. Based on the CDR3 plus reference TRBV11-2 and TRBJ1-6, the full variable domain is EAGVAQSPRYKIIEKRQSVAFWCNPISGHATLYWYQQILGQGPKLLIQFQNNGVVDDSQLPKDRFSAERLKGVDSTLKIQPAKLEDSAVYLCASSRSGAGSTLAPLHFGNGTRLTVT.

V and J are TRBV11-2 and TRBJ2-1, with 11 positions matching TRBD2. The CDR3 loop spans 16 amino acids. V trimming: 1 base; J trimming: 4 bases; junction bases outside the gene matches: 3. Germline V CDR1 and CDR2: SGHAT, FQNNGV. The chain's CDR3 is CASSLGGTSGYNEQFF. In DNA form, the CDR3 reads TGTGCCAGCAGCTTAGGGGGGACTAGCGGATACAATGAGCAGTTCTTC.

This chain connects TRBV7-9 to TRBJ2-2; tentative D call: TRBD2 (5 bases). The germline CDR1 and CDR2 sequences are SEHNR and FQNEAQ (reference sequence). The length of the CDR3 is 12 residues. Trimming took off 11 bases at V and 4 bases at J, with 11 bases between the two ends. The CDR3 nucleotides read TGTGCCTTGGGGAGACGCACCGGGGAGCTGTTTTTT. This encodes CALGRRTGELFF.

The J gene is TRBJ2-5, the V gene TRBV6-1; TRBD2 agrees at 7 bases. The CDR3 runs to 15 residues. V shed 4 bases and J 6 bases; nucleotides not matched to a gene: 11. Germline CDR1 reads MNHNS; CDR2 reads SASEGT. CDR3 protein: CASSVGSGVRQTQYF. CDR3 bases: TGTGCCAGCAGTGTTGGGAGCGGGGTCCGTCAGACCCAGTACTTC.

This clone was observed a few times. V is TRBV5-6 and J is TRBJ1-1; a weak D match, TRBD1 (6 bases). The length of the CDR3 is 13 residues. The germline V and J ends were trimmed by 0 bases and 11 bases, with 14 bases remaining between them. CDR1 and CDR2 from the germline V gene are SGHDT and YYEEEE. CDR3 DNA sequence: TGTGCCAGCAGCTTGGGCGGGAGGACAGACGCTTTCTTT. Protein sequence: CASSLGGRTDAFF.

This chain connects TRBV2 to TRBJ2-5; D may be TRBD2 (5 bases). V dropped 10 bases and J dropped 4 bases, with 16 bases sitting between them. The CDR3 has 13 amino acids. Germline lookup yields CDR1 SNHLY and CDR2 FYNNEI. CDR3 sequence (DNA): TGTGCCATCCGGGGAGAGGGTGGAGAGACCCAGTACTTC. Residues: CAIRGEGGETQYF.

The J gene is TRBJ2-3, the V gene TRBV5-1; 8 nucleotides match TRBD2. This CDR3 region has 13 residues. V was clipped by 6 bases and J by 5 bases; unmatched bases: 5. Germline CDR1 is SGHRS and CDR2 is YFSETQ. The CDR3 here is CASKRGIRDTQYF. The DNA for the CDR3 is TGCGCCAGCAAGCGGGGGATTAGAGATACGCAGTATTTT. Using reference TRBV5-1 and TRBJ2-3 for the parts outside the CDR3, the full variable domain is KAGVTQTPRYLIKTRGQQVTLSCSPISGHRSVSWYQQTPGQGLQFLFEYFSETQRNKGNFPGRFSGRQFSNSRSEMNVSTLELGDSALYLCASKRGIRDTQYFGPGTRLTVL.

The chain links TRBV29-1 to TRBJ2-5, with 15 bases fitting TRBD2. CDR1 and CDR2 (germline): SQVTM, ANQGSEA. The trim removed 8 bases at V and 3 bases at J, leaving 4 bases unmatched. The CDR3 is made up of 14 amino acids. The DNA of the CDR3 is TGCAGCTCCGGACTAGCGGGGGGGAAAGAGACCCAGTACTTC. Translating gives CSSGLAGGKETQYF. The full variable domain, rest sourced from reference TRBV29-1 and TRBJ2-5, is SAVISQKPSRDICQRGTSLTIQCQVDSQVTMMFWYRQQPGQSLTLIATANQGSEATYESGFVIDKFPISRPNLTFSTLTVSNMSPEDSSIYLCSSGLAGGKETQYFGPGTRLLVL.

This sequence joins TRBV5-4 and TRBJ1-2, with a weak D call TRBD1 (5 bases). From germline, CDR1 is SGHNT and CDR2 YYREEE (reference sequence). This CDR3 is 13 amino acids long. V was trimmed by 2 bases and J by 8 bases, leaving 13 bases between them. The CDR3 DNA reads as TGTGCCAGCAGCTTAGTCAGGGTAGGGGGCTACACCTTC. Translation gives CASSLVRVGGYTF.

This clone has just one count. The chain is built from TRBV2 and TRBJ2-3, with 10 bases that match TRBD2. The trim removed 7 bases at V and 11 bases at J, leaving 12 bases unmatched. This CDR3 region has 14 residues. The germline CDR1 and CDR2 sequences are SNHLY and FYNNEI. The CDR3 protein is CASNYRTSGAGQYF. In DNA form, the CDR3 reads TGTGCCAGCAACTATCGGACTAGCGGCGCGGGGCAGTATTTT.

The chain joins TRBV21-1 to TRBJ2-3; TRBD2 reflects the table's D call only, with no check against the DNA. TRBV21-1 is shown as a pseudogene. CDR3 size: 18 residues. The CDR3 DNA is TGTGCCAGCAGCAGCTCCTTCCTGGGGGGGACCCCCACAGATACGCAGTATTTT. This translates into CASSSSFLGGTPTDTQYF.

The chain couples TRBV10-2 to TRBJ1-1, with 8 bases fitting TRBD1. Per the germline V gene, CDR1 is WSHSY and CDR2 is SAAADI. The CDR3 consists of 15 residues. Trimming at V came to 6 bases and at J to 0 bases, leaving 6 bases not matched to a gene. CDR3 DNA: TGCGCCAGCAGCCTCAGACAGGGGATGAACACTGAAGCTTTCTTT. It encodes CASSLRQGMNTEAFF.